This passage covers 32 T cell receptor beta chains from one sample sequenced in a study of cytomegalovirus exposure and HLA in healthy donors. With 60 Vbeta and 13 Jbeta primers, the PCR was carried out. Repertoires were generated with immunoSEQ multiplex PCR, while TCRdb's copy carries only in-frame clones and drops some. The sample yields some 130,000 clones, about 79% seen once. Sequenced input: PBMCs. All receptors derive from a man between 18 and 35 years old in good health and CMV-seronegative.

The chain has TRBV28 and TRBJ2-2; D possibly corresponds to TRBD2 (5 bases). From germline, CDR1 is MDHEN and CDR2 SYDVKM. This CDR3 comprises 15 residues. Deletions cut 3 bases from V and 6 bases from J, with 14 bases between. This chain's CDR3 is CASSFPGTRAGELFF. DNA for the CDR3: TGTGCCAGCAGTTTTCCTGGCACGAGGGCCGGGGAGCTGTTTTTT.

The chain combines TRBV5-1 with TRBJ2-1; 7 nucleotides line up with TRBD2. Trimming at V came to 0 bases and at J to 2 bases, leaving 5 bases not matched to a gene. The germline CDR1 and CDR2 sequences are SGHRS and YFSETQ. The CDR3 consists of 16 residues. The CDR3 loop reads CASSLEPSGAYNEQFF. The CDR3 nucleotides are TGCGCCAGCAGCTTGGAGCCTAGCGGAGCCTACAATGAGCAGTTCTTC.

The chain joins TRBV10-3 to TRBJ2-7, with 7 bases identical to TRBD1. Germline CDR1 reads ENHRY; CDR2 reads SYGVKD. V lost 3 bases, J lost 3 bases, and 11 bases stayed unmatched. CDR3 length: 16 amino acids. The DNA of the CDR3 is TGTGCCATCAGTGAACGTCCCAACTGGGACAGCTACGAGCAGTACGTC. Translated, it gives CAISERPNWDSYEQYV.

The CDR3 protein is CASRVDSSYEQYF. As DNA, the CDR3 is TGTGCCAGCAGAGTGGACAGTTCCTACGAGCAGTACTTC. The rearrangement uses TRBV28 and TRBJ2-7, with D possibly being TRBD1 (6 bases). The V gene's germline CDR1 is MDHEN and CDR2 SYDVKM. This CDR3 region has 13 residues. Trimming pared 6 bases from V and 1 base from J, leaving 10 bases between.

This clone has a single count. This chain links TRBV14 with TRBJ2-7; D might be TRBD1 (5 bases). Trimming pared 1 base from V and 6 bases from J, leaving 13 bases between. CDR3 length equals 14 residues. Germline-derived CDR1 and CDR2 are SGHDN and FVKESK. Here the CDR3 reads CASSQAGSFAEQYF. The DNA for the CDR3 is TGTGCCAGCAGCCAAGCAGGGTCGTTTGCCGAGCAGTACTTC.

The chain carries TRBV7-2 and TRBJ2-1; 9 positions match TRBD2. Germline V gene lookup returns CDR1 SGHTA and CDR2 FQGNSA. This CDR3 comprises 16 residues. The V gene end was trimmed by 2 bases and the J gene end by 4 bases; junction bases not matched to a gene: 6. DNA for the CDR3: TGTGCCAGCAGCTTAAGCGGCGGGGGGGGGTACAATGAGCAGTTCTTC. This sequence encodes CASSLSGGGGYNEQFF. The variable domain in full, completed from reference TRBV7-2 and TRBJ2-1, reads GAGVSQSPSNKVTEKGKDVELRCDPISGHTALYWYRQSLGQGLEFLIYFQGNSAPDKSGLPSDRFSAERTGGSVSTLTIQRTQQEDSAVYLCASSLSGGGGYNEQFFGPGTRLTVL.

The chain employs TRBV9 and TRBJ2-1; 7 positions match TRBD2. Germline-derived CDR1 and CDR2 are SGDLS and YYNGEE. The junction had 7 bases not matched to a gene; V was cut back by 4 bases and J by 6 bases. There are 14 residues in the CDR3. As DNA, the CDR3 is TGTGCCAGCAGCTTACGAGCGGGAAGCAATGAGCAGTTCTTC. Encoded protein: CASSLRAGSNEQFF.

The chain uses TRBV4-3 and TRBJ2-2, with TRBD2 matching over 8 bases. CDR1 and CDR2 (germline): LGHNA, YSLEER. Trimming took 3 bases from V and 5 from J; bases not matched to a gene: 8. The CDR3 has 16 amino acids. The CDR3 here is CASSQGRGGQTGELFF. In nucleotides, the CDR3 is TGCGCCAGCAGCCAGGGCCGCGGGGGGCAAACCGGGGAGCTGTTTTTT.

The chain employs TRBV7-2 and TRBJ2-2, with 8 nucleotides matching TRBD1. Germline loops: CDR1 SGHTA, CDR2 FQGNSA. There are 15 residues in the CDR3. V dropped 5 bases and J dropped 0; count of bases not matched to a gene: 2. CDR3 loop: CASSRQGSNTGELFF. The CDR3 coding sequence is TGTGCCAGCAGCCGACAGGGGTCGAACACCGGGGAGCTGTTTTTT.

The V gene is TRBV5-1, the J gene TRBJ2-5; 13 nucleotides line up with TRBD2. The J call may be in error: the DNA end matches TRBJ2-7 better. Germline assignment: CDR1 SGHRS and CDR2 YFSETQ. This CDR3 comprises 17 residues. The CDR3 DNA reads as TGCGCCAGCAGCTGGACTAGCGGGAGCCCCAGCTCCTACGAGCAGTACTTC. Protein sequence: CASSWTSGSPSSYEQYF.

This chain links TRBV7-2 with TRBJ1-1, with D possibly TRBD1 on 5 matching bases. Germline CDR1 reads SGHTA; CDR2 reads FQGNSA. The V end was cut by 2 bases, the J end by 3 bases, with 16 bases between. The CDR3 spans 16 residues. As DNA, the CDR3 is TGTGCCAGCAGCTTAAGTGCGGCAGGGTGGGACACTGAAGCTTTCTTT. Protein product: CASSLSAAGWDTEAFF. The variable domain in full, with the rest retrieved from reference TRBV7-2 and TRBJ1-1, is GAGVSQSPSNKVTEKGKDVELRCDPISGHTALYWYRQSLGQGLEFLIYFQGNSAPDKSGLPSDRFSAERTGGSVSTLTIQRTQQEDSAVYLCASSLSAAGWDTEAFFGQGTRLTVV.

The J gene is TRBJ1-5, the V gene TRBV27; no definite D call. V was clipped by 1 base and J by 0 bases, with 7 bases between them. This CDR3 has 15 residues. In germline, CDR1 is MNHEY, CDR2 SMNVEV (reference sequence). The CDR3 protein is CASSLLAYSNQPQHF. In nucleotides, the CDR3 is TGTGCCAGCAGTTTATTAGCCTATAGCAATCAGCCCCAGCATTTT.

The V gene is TRBV27, the J gene TRBJ1-4; 8 bases line up with TRBD1. The CDR3 totals 15 residues. V lost 2 bases, J lost 8 bases, and 7 bases stayed unmatched. Germline V gene data show CDR1 as MNHEY and CDR2 as SMNVEV (reference sequence). CDR3 sequence: CASSLLQGVGEKLFF. The DNA of the CDR3 is TGTGCCAGCAGTTTACTACAGGGGGTCGGCGAAAAACTGTTTTTT.

V gene TRBV7-2 combines with J gene TRBJ2-5, with TRBD1 matching 8 bases. Germline CDR1 and CDR2: SGHTA and FQGNSA. The CDR3 has 14 amino acids. V lost 4 bases and J lost 5; bases outside the gene matches: 6. The CDR3 spells CASSSGQGWETQYF. Here the CDR3 DNA reads TGTGCCAGCAGCTCTGGACAGGGTTGGGAGACCCAGTACTTC.

CDR3 protein: CASSQDQGQGAREQYF. DNA of the CDR3: TGCGCCAGCAGCCAAGATCAGGGACAGGGGGCACGCGAGCAGTACTTC. V gene TRBV4-3 combines with J gene TRBJ2-7; 12 bases are a match to TRBD1. CDR3 length equals 16 residues. J gave up 6 bases and V 0 bases, and 6 bases lay outside the gene matches. The germline V gene encodes CDR1 LGHNA and CDR2 YSLEER.

The rearrangement uses TRBV11-2 and TRBJ1-3; TRBD1 matches 7 bases. The germline gives CDR1 SGHAT, CDR2 FQNNGV. The CDR3 runs to 14 residues. With 8 bases clipped from V and 7 bases from J, the junction kept 11 bases outside the gene matches. As DNA, the CDR3 is TGTGCCAGCCACTCCCCGACAGGGATTAACACCATATATTTT. This codes for CASHSPTGINTIYF.

This clone appeared once. V and J are TRBV13 and TRBJ2-3; 10 bases are shared with TRBD1. Germline V gene data show CDR1 as PRHDT and CDR2 as FYEKMQ (reference sequence). After removal of 8 bases from V and 6 bases from J, the junction contained 14 bases not matched to a gene. The CDR3 loop spans 16 amino acids. The CDR3 bases are TGTGCCAGCTCTATTTTTTTGGACAGGGGGTCGGATACGCAGTATTTT. Translating gives CASSIFLDRGSDTQYF.

This chain connects TRBV10-3 to TRBJ2-1, with TRBD2 matching over 7 bases. V gave up 7 bases and J gave up 3 bases; unmatched junction bases: 9. The germline V gene has CDR1 ENHRY and CDR2 SYGVKD. This CDR3 spans 15 amino acids. CDR3 sequence (DNA): TGTGCCATCAACGACCCGGGACTAAACTACAATGAGCAGTTCTTC. Translation: CAINDPGLNYNEQFF.

This rearrangement joins TRBV27 to TRBJ2-2, with D perhaps TRBD2 (6 bases). From germline, CDR1 is MNHEY and CDR2 SMNVEV (reference sequence). With 7 bases removed from V and 7 bases from J, the gap between germline ends came to 19 bases. The CDR3 consists of 15 residues. CDR3 residues: CASTRGSGRLGELFF. The DNA of the CDR3 is TGTGCCAGCACCCGGGGGAGCGGGCGTCTCGGGGAGCTGTTTTTT.

The chain has TRBV19 and TRBJ2-2; 7 bases are shared with TRBD1. V was clipped by 7 bases and J by 13 bases; unmatched bases: 6. Germline assignment: CDR1 LNHDA and CDR2 SQIVND (reference sequence). This CDR3 is built from 11 residues. In DNA form, the CDR3 reads TGTGCCAGTAAAGGGGGCGCGTTGCTGTTTTTT. This gives the protein CASKGGALLFF.

V usage is TRBV7-6 and J usage is TRBJ1-4; no firm D call. Germline V gives CDR1 SGHVS, CDR2 FNYEAQ. The V and J ends lost 4 bases and 3 bases respectively, with 12 bases between them. The CDR3 is 15 residues long. The CDR3 here is CASSSGGGSNEKLFF. Here the CDR3 DNA reads TGTGCCAGCAGCTCAGGAGGAGGATCTAATGAAAAACTGTTTTTT.

The chain employs TRBV7-9 and TRBJ2-7, with 9 bases matching TRBD1. V lost 2 bases to trimming and J lost 2 bases; unmatched junction nucleotides: 13. The length of the CDR3 is 18 residues. Germline V gives CDR1 SEHNR, CDR2 FQNEAQ (reference sequence). The CDR3: CASSLSGGDRGYAYEQYF. DNA of the CDR3: TGTGCCAGCAGCTTATCGGGGGGAGACAGGGGGTACGCCTACGAGCAGTACTTC.

The V call is TRBV4-2, the J call TRBJ1-2, with TRBD1 matching over 7 bases. The CDR3 spans 16 residues. Germline trimming cut 4 bases from V and 5 bases from J; bases unmatched to any gene: 13. The germline gives CDR1 LGHNA, CDR2 YNFKEQ. The CDR3 DNA is TGTGCCAGCAGCCTCACCGACACAGGGGTCTATTATGGCTACACCTTC. It is translated as CASSLTDTGVYYGYTF.

The DNA for the CDR3 is TGTGCCAGCAGTGAACTTACGGTTTCCATCAGCAATCAGCCCCAGCATTTT. This codes for CASSELTVSISNQPQHF. V gene TRBV6-1 combines with J gene TRBJ1-5; no firm D call. Trimming took off 2 bases at V and 1 base at J, with 15 bases between the two ends. The CDR3 is 17 residues long. Germline V CDR1 and CDR2: MNHNS, SASEGT.

The chain links TRBV6-5 to TRBJ1-6; 8 nucleotides match TRBD1. The V gene end was trimmed by 8 bases and the J gene end by 6 bases; junction bases not matched to a gene: 6. The CDR3 is 14 residues long. Germline CDR1 and CDR2: MNHEY and SVGAGI. The CDR3 reads CASRQTGGNSPLHF. The DNA of the CDR3 is TGTGCCAGCCGACAAACAGGGGGTAATTCACCCCTCCACTTT.

The CDR3 DNA follows: TGTGCCAGCAGAGACGTTGGGGGACTAGCTATTGCCGAGCAGTACTTC. This sequence encodes CASRDVGGLAIAEQYF. The genes are TRBV7-9 and TRBJ2-7, with TRBD2 matching 9 bases. With V trimmed by 6 bases and J by 6 bases, 15 bases remained unmatched. Germline V gives CDR1 SEHNR, CDR2 FQNEAQ (reference sequence). This CDR3 is built from 16 residues.

For this clone: The same CDR3 arises from other DNA sequences in this sample as well. The chain is built from TRBV10-3 and TRBJ1-2; a weak D match, TRBD1 (5 bases). The CDR3 totals 13 residues. The V end was cut by 0 bases, the J end by 6 bases, with 8 bases between. The germline V gene encodes CDR1 ENHRY and CDR2 SYGVKD. CDR3 in DNA: TGTGCCATCAGTGAGTCCCCACAGGATGGCTACACCTTC. Residues: CAISESPQDGYTF.

This clone was seen a handful of times. The chain carries TRBV28 and TRBJ1-2, with 7 bases identical to TRBD1. The junction had 11 bases not matched to a gene; V was cut back by 8 bases and J by 5 bases. The length of the CDR3 is 14 residues. CDR1 MDHEN and CDR2 SYDVKM come from the germline V gene. The CDR3 here is CASAKGQQFYGYTF. The CDR3 coding sequence is TGTGCCAGCGCCAAGGGACAGCAGTTTTATGGCTACACCTTC.

V usage is TRBV5-1 and J usage is TRBJ2-5; 7 nucleotides match TRBD2. The J call is in doubt because the DNA end fits TRBJ2-7 better. Germline V gene lookup returns CDR1 SGHRS and CDR2 YFSETQ. The CDR3 extends over 15 amino acids. The chain's CDR3 is CASSFGGGNLYEQYF. The DNA for the CDR3 is TGCGCCAGCAGCTTTGGGGGGGGGAACCTCTACGAGCAGTACTTC.

The chain is built from TRBV6-5 and TRBJ1-2; D unclear. This CDR3 has 13 residues. Deletions cut 5 bases from V and 2 bases from J, with 9 bases between. Germline CDR1 is MNHEY and CDR2 is SVGAGI. The CDR3 sequence is CASSPQPNYGYTF. The CDR3 nucleotides read TGTGCCAGCAGTCCACAGCCCAACTATGGCTACACCTTC.

J is TRBJ2-7 and V is TRBV7-9, with 8 nucleotides matching TRBD1. From germline, CDR1 is SEHNR and CDR2 FQNEAQ (reference sequence). The CDR3 totals 14 residues. V trimming: 2 bases; J trimming: 2 bases; junction bases outside the gene matches: 2. The CDR3 here is CASSLNRGTYEQYF. The CDR3 DNA reads as TGTGCCAGCAGCTTAAACAGGGGGACCTACGAGCAGTACTTC.

V and J are TRBV11-1 and TRBJ1-2; weak D call: TRBD1 (5 bases). Trimming took off 5 bases at V and 4 bases at J, with 17 bases between the two ends. The germline gives CDR1 SGHAT, CDR2 FQDESV (reference sequence). This CDR3 is 15 amino acids long. The CDR3 reads CASSLDRRFAYGYTF. The CDR3 DNA is TGTGCCAGCAGCCTCGACAGACGATTCGCCTATGGCTACACCTTC.